This T cell receptor beta chain was recorded in a study of cytomegalovirus exposure and HLA in healthy donors. The donors were healthy bone marrow donors. Concerning this clone: Its antigen is unidentified.

Points from the study as a whole: There were fewer than 200 TCR beta chains listed as cytomegalovirus-associated. One cluster of highly shared sequence variants probably arose as a sequencing artifact. Using a false discovery rate of 0.05, a later analysis showed that fewer than 20,000 TCR beta sequences were associated with HLA alleles.

The PCR had 60 Vbeta and 13 Jbeta primers. Measured with immunoSEQ multiplex PCR; TCRdb has only the in-frame clones, and not every one. The sample lists 120,000 or so clones, about 80% occurring once. The length of the CDR3 is 15 residues. Per the germline V gene, CDR1 is SNHLY and CDR2 is FYNNEI. After removal of 7 bases from V and 6 bases from J, the junction contained 12 bases not matched to a gene. Sequencing input: PBMCs. This sequence joins TRBV2 and TRBJ2-3; 8 nucleotides align to TRBD2. The sequence came from a woman in her fifties or sixties in good health and CMV-seropositive. The chain's CDR3 is CASKLSAGGRDTQYF. As DNA, the CDR3 is TGTGCCAGCAAGCTATCGGCGGGGGGCCGGGATACGCAGTATTTT.